Presented here are 29 T cell receptor beta chains from one specimen sequenced in a study of cytomegalovirus exposure and HLA in healthy donors. A multiplex PCR was run with 60 Vbeta primers and 13 Jbeta primers. Some clones are missing from TCRdb's copy, which holds only in-frame ones; the method was immunoSEQ multiplex PCR. The table shows 210,000 or so clones, with roughly 80% occurring only once. The source material was PBMCs. Receptors originate from a girl between 2 and 10 years old in good health and CMV-seronegative.

The chain employs TRBV6-1 and TRBJ1-6; TRBD1 is a possible D gene (6 bases). Trimming pared 4 bases from V and 6 bases from J, leaving 13 bases between. Germline-derived CDR1 and CDR2 are MNHNS and SASEGT. The CDR3 length is 15 residues. CDR3 sequence: CASSANRESNSPLHF. Here the CDR3 DNA reads TGTGCCAGCAGTGCGAACAGGGAAAGTAATTCACCCCTCCACTTT.

CDR3: CASSTVQGLSTDTQYF. CDR3 bases: TGCGCCAGCAGCACCGTCCAGGGCCTGAGCACAGATACGCAGTATTTT. This chain uses TRBV5-1 with TRBJ2-3; D is possibly TRBD1 (5 bases). Trimming shortened V by 4 bases and J by 0 bases, and 15 bases separated the two germline ends. CDR3 length: 16 amino acids. Germline V lookup: CDR1 SGHRS, CDR2 YFSETQ.

The chain carries TRBV11-2 and TRBJ2-5, with 10 bases lining up with TRBD2. The germline V gene encodes CDR1 SGHAT and CDR2 FQNNGV. The J segment lost 5 bases and the V segment lost 0 bases, leaving 9 bases of the junction unmatched. CDR3 length equals 17 residues. CDR3 amino acids: CASSLEVSGRADETQYF. The CDR3 coding sequence is TGTGCCAGCAGCTTAGAAGTGAGCGGGAGGGCCGATGAGACCCAGTACTTC.

The J gene is TRBJ1-4, the V gene TRBV5-6; 7 bases are a match to TRBD1. V was pared by 5 bases and J by 3 bases, with 7 bases of the junction left unmatched. Germline values: CDR1 SGHDT, CDR2 YYEEEE. The CDR3 is 15 amino acids. CDR3 bases: TGTGCCAGCAGACAACAGGGGTCACCTAATGAAAAACTGTTTTTT. Translated: CASRQQGSPNEKLFF.

This chain connects TRBV27 to TRBJ1-1; no firm D call. The germline V and J ends were trimmed by 5 bases and 4 bases, with 14 bases remaining between them. The CDR3 sequence is 14 residues long. Germline CDR1 is MNHEY and CDR2 is SMNVEV (reference sequence). The CDR3 spells CASSPTGSSTEAFF. The CDR3 DNA sequence: TGTGCCAGCAGTCCGACGGGGAGTTCCACTGAAGCTTTCTTT.

The rearrangement links TRBV6-5 to TRBJ1-1, with TRBD1 identical over 8 bases. The V segment lost 8 bases and the J segment 3 bases; nucleotides outside the gene matches: 8. Germline lookup yields CDR1 MNHEY and CDR2 SVGAGI. The CDR3 has 14 amino acids. The CDR3 is CASPGPGGYTEAFF. Written as DNA, the CDR3 is TGTGCCAGCCCGGGGCCAGGGGGCTACACTGAAGCTTTCTTT.

This clone was recorded a few times. V and J are TRBV6-1 and TRBJ2-3; D is unresolved. The CDR3 sequence is 15 residues long. Per germline, CDR1 MNHNS and CDR2 SASEGT. The V end lost 8 bases, the J end lost 8 bases, and 23 bases lay between the germline ends. CDR3 amino acids: CASAPSASGSGTQYF. The CDR3, as DNA: TGTGCCAGCGCACCCTCCGCTAGTGGTTCTGGTACGCAGTATTTT.

The chain uses TRBV5-1 and TRBJ2-3; 7 bases align to TRBD1. After removal of 1 base from V and 2 bases from J, the junction contained 7 bases not matched to a gene. The CDR3 has 16 residues. Germline V gene lookup returns CDR1 SGHRS and CDR2 YFSETQ. The CDR3 reads CASSLNRGKLTDTQYF. The CDR3 DNA follows: TGCGCCAGCAGCTTGAACAGGGGAAAACTCACAGATACGCAGTATTTT. Variable domain in full (rest from reference TRBV5-1 and TRBJ2-3): KAGVTQTPRYLIKTRGQQVTLSCSPISGHRSVSWYQQTPGQGLQFLFEYFSETQRNKGNFPGRFSGRQFSNSRSEMNVSTLELGDSALYLCASSLNRGKLTDTQYFGPGTRLTVL.

The chain carries TRBV7-9 and TRBJ2-1, with 8 bases lining up with TRBD2. From germline, CDR1 is SEHNR and CDR2 FQNEAQ (reference sequence). The CDR3 length is 14 residues. Trimming took 11 bases from V and 7 from J; bases not matched to a gene: 13. CDR3 nucleotides: TGTGCCCACACACTTAGCGGGATTATAAATGAGCAGTTCTTC. The encoded protein is CAHTLSGIINEQFF.

This clone was observed a single time. The chain carries TRBV7-8 and TRBJ2-2; 7 nucleotides match TRBD2. Per germline, CDR1 SGHVS and CDR2 FQNEAQ. The length of the CDR3 is 19 residues. The V segment lost 1 base and the J segment 7 bases; nucleotides outside the gene matches: 18. CDR3 bases: TGTGCCAGCAGCTTAGATCCCCCCGGCCTAGCGGAGCCCCACGGGGAGCTGTTTTTT. Amino acids: CASSLDPPGLAEPHGELFF.

This clone was picked up a small number of times. The chain recombines TRBV6-5 with TRBJ1-1, with D perhaps matching TRBD1 (6 bases). The CDR3 runs to 14 residues. Germline V gene lookup returns CDR1 MNHEY and CDR2 SVGAGI. V was trimmed by 6 bases and J by 2 bases, leaving 13 bases between them. CDR3 nucleotide sequence: TGTGCCAGCAGCGACGGACAGCCTAACACTGAAGCTTTCTTT. Encoded protein: CASSDGQPNTEAFF.

This chain uses TRBV30 with TRBJ1-2, with a tentative D call TRBD1 (6 bases). The V and J ends lost 7 bases and 5 bases respectively, with 20 bases between them. This CDR3 contains 14 residues. Germline CDR1 is GTSNPN and CDR2 is SVGIG (reference sequence). The CDR3: CAFSWTAEPYGYTF. The CDR3 DNA follows: TGTGCCTTCTCCTGGACAGCCGAACCTTATGGCTACACCTTC.

The chain combines TRBV7-9 with TRBJ1-1; no clear D gene. The CDR3 is made up of 16 amino acids. Trimming stripped 4 bases from V and 1 base from J, with 16 bases between. CDR1 SEHNR and CDR2 FQNEAQ come from the germline V gene (reference sequence). The CDR3, as DNA: TGTGCCAGCAGCTCCCCTTTCGCAGTCAGGAACACTGAAGCTTTCTTT. Its translation: CASSSPFAVRNTEAFF.

The chain has TRBV9 and TRBJ1-2, with unresolved D. CDR3 length: 14 residues. Germline lookup yields CDR1 SGDLS and CDR2 YYNGEE. V dropped 0 bases and J dropped 8 bases, with 14 bases sitting between them. CDR3 sequence reads: CASSVGGDPGGYTF. The CDR3 DNA follows: TGTGCCAGCAGCGTAGGCGGAGATCCCGGGGGCTACACCTTC. Full variable domain (rest looked up from reference TRBV9 and TRBJ1-2): DSGVTQTPKHLITATGQRVTLRCSPRSGDLSVYWYQQSLDQGLQFLIQYYNGEERAKGNILERFSAQQFPDLHSELNLSSLELGDSALYFCASSVGGDPGGYTFGSGTRLTVV.

This chain connects TRBV5-5 to TRBJ2-5; D unclear. The germline V and J ends were trimmed by 5 bases and 3 bases, with 11 bases remaining between them. The CDR3 runs to 13 residues. CDR1 is SGHKS and CDR2 is YYEKEE in the germline V gene (reference sequence). The CDR3: CASRWSLKETQYF. CDR3 nucleotide sequence: TGTGCCAGCAGGTGGTCCCTAAAAGAGACCCAGTACTTC.

V and J are TRBV9 and TRBJ2-5, with 8 positions matching TRBD2. With 0 bases clipped from V and 7 bases from J, the junction kept 17 bases outside the gene matches. The CDR3 covers 18 residues. Germline assignment: CDR1 SGDLS and CDR2 YYNGEE. CDR3 in DNA: TGTGCCAGCAGCGTAGGGTCCGGTCGGGGGGGCCCAGGGTTGACCCAGTACTTC. Protein: CASSVGSGRGGPGLTQYF.

Only a few counts were recorded for this clone. This sequence joins TRBV15 and TRBJ2-5; 7 nucleotides match TRBD1. V was clipped by 6 bases and J by 0 bases; unmatched bases: 10. The CDR3 covers 16 residues. Germline loops: CDR1 LNHNV, CDR2 YYDKDF (reference sequence). The CDR3 DNA reads as TGTGCCACCAGAAGACAGGGAATGACGGACCAAGAGACCCAGTACTTC. As protein: CATRRQGMTDQETQYF.

The chain is built from TRBV19 and TRBJ2-7; D is ambiguous. CDR1 and CDR2 (germline): LNHDA, SQIVND (reference sequence). Trimming left V 1 base short and J 6 bases short, with 13 bases between. The CDR3 contains 14 residues. CDR3 DNA sequence: TGTGCCAGTAGTATAGTCCCGCAGGTTGGCGAGCAGTACTTC. Its protein product is CASSIVPQVGEQYF.

V and J are TRBV6-6 and TRBJ1-1, with D perhaps matching TRBD1 (6 bases). The CDR3 is 14 residues long. Per the germline V gene, CDR1 is MNHNY and CDR2 is SVGAGI (reference sequence). Trimming removed 7 bases from V and 1 base from J, with 13 bases in between. The CDR3 DNA sequence: TGTGCCAGCATTAACAGGGTACCGAACACTGAAGCTTTCTTT. This codes for CASINRVPNTEAFF.

This chain joins TRBV27 and TRBJ2-7; 7 positions match TRBD2. The CDR3 is 14 residues long. Per the germline V gene, CDR1 is MNHEY and CDR2 is SMNVEV (reference sequence). Germline trimming cut 2 bases from V and 6 bases from J; bases unmatched to any gene: 7. The CDR3 nucleotides read TGTGCCAGCAGTTTAGCGGCGGGAGCAGTCGAGCAGTACTTC. It is translated as CASSLAAGAVEQYF.

The rearrangement joins TRBV4-2 to TRBJ2-5; 7 bases fit TRBD2. The germline CDR1 and CDR2 sequences are LGHNA and YNFKEQ. The trim removed 0 bases at V and 5 bases at J, leaving 3 bases unmatched. There are 14 residues in the CDR3. CDR3 protein: CASSQDAGEETQYF. CDR3 DNA: TGTGCCAGCAGCCAAGATGCGGGGGAGGAGACCCAGTACTTC.

The genes are TRBV4-1 and TRBJ1-1; D ambiguous. Germline values: CDR1 MGHRA, CDR2 YSYEKL. Trimming shortened V by 1 base and J by 0 bases, and 9 bases separated the two germline ends. CDR3 length equals 15 residues. CDR3 protein: CASSQGAIMNTEAFF. DNA of the CDR3: TGCGCCAGCAGCCAAGGCGCGATTATGAACACTGAAGCTTTCTTT.

The chain joins TRBV5-1 to TRBJ2-5; the match to TRBD2 covers 15 bases. Trimming removed 4 bases from V and 3 bases from J; junction bases left unmatched: 10. The CDR3 is 18 residues long. Germline-derived CDR1 and CDR2 are SGHRS and YFSETQ. CDR3 in amino acids: CASSHRTSGRAGKETQYF. The CDR3 DNA reads as TGCGCCAGCAGCCACAGGACTAGCGGGAGGGCGGGGAAAGAGACCCAGTACTTC.

On this clone: The sample carries other DNA sequences with the same CDR3. CDR3 nucleotide sequence: TGTGCCAGCAGCCCCGGGAGGTCAATGAACACTGAAGCTTTCTTT. Protein product: CASSPGRSMNTEAFF. The chain recombines TRBV5-4 with TRBJ1-1, with D hard to call. The CDR3 has 15 residues. V gave up 4 bases and J gave up 0 bases, with 13 bases separating them. The germline V gene encodes CDR1 SGHNT and CDR2 YYREEE (reference sequence).

This clone came up a few times. The chain couples TRBV10-3 to TRBJ2-7; D uncertain. V lost 6 bases, J lost 2 bases, and 5 bases lay in between. This CDR3 spans 11 amino acids. The germline V gene encodes CDR1 ENHRY and CDR2 SYGVKD. Written as DNA, the CDR3 is TGTGCCATCAGGGCCACCTACGAGCAGTACTTC. Its protein is CAIRATYEQYF.

The rearrangement joins TRBV5-6 to TRBJ2-5; possible D gene TRBD1, 6 bases. Germline assignment: CDR1 SGHDT and CDR2 YYEEEE. V was cut by 4 bases and J by 3 bases, with 16 bases left in between. This CDR3 region has 15 residues. This chain's CDR3 is CASSADWGREETQYF. The CDR3, as DNA: TGTGCCAGCAGCGCCGACTGGGGGCGCGAAGAGACCCAGTACTTC.

The rearrangement uses TRBV4-2 and TRBJ2-7, with 8 bases identical to TRBD2. The ends lost 0 bases at V and 2 bases at J; junction bases unmatched: 9. Germline assignment: CDR1 LGHNA and CDR2 YNFKEQ. CDR3 length equals 17 residues. CDR3 nucleotides: TGTGCCAGCAGCCAAGATCTCGCTAGCGGGTTCCCCTACGAGCAGTACTTC. As protein: CASSQDLASGFPYEQYF.

This sequence joins TRBV9 and TRBJ2-1, with TRBD1 as a possible D gene (5 bases). Germline V gene data show CDR1 as SGDLS and CDR2 as YYNGEE. This CDR3 has 15 residues. Between the trimmed V and J ends, which lost 3 bases and 0 bases, there was a span of 10 bases. The CDR3 reads CASSAQGSSYNEQFF. DNA for the CDR3: TGTGCCAGCAGCGCCCAGGGAAGCTCCTACAATGAGCAGTTCTTC.

The J gene is TRBJ2-7, the V gene TRBV5-1, with TRBD2 matching over 10 bases. The CDR3 covers 14 residues. Losses at the gene ends were 5 bases for V and 7 bases for J; bases not matched to a gene: 9. The V gene's germline CDR1 is SGHRS and CDR2 YFSETQ. The CDR3 loop reads CASSLTSGALEQYF. In DNA form, the CDR3 reads TGCGCCAGCAGTCTTACTAGCGGGGCCCTGGAGCAGTACTTC.